This T cell receptor (beta chain) was retrieved from a study of T and B cells in COVID-19 patients. Study background: Blood was sampled from COVID-19 patients who were either actively infected or recovered. At median age around 36 years, recovered patients were younger than active-infection patients at just over 65. About 90% of the 20 active-infection patients had comorbidities associated with unfavorable COVID-19 outcome.

In regard to this clonotype: No antigen is known for it.

The CDR3 runs to 11 residues. In germline, CDR1 is SGHRS, CDR2 YFSETQ. The germline V and J ends were trimmed by 7 bases and 6 bases, with 8 bases remaining between them. From blood, roughly 250-500 ng of genomic DNA served as TRB template. Multiplex PCR with BIOMED2 TRB-A/B primer pools amplified TRB rearrangements. TCRdb redid the calling of the multiplex PCR reads with MiXCR, one entry per CDR3 protein. Here the sample spans about 11,000 distinct CDR3 sequences, 33% being singletons. Overall study results and limits: In COVID-19 patients, T cell receptor beta variable and joining gene use was reportedly strongly skewed.

Sequencing was performed on blood. This receptor was taken from a human donor with active COVID-19. This chain uses TRBV5-1 with TRBJ2-1; D gene uncertain. This chain's CDR3 is CASQRSNEQFF. For the CDR3, the DNA is TGCGCCAGCCAACGGAGCAATGAGCAGTTCTTC.